This is a list of T cell receptor beta chains from one sample in a study of control samples from healthy donors and cancer patients. The method was immunoSEQ multiplex PCR; TCRdb's version includes in-frame clones alone and lacks a portion of them. The table lists about 82,000 clones, just under 95% of them singletons. The sequenced sample consisted of blood. The receptors here all came from a woman between 18 and 30 years old in good health. Each CDR3 is given without its conserved first and last residue. Part of the rows lack a size; the others show once, few, many or a class for expanded clones.

CDR3,J,V,size
ASSRDSLSSYNEQF,TRBJ2-1,TRBV6-2/TRBV6-3,.
ASSEGADYGYT,TRBJ1-2,TRBV6-4,.
ASSETRGRGYGYT,TRBJ1-2,TRBV2,.
ASTSQGASTDTQY,TRBJ2-3,TRBV9,.
ASSRGRAETQY,TRBJ2-5,TRBV7-9,once
ASSLTQGTYEQY,TRBJ2-7,TRBV27,.
ASSLVVDNSPLH,TRBJ1-6,TRBV11-2,.
ASSFPGREYEQY,TRBJ2-7,TRBV7-2,once
ASPDPGTDTQY,TRBJ2-3,TRBV12-3/TRBV12-4,.
ATGVGSGSTDTQY,TRBJ2-3,TRBV24-1,once
ASSLVAASSGTDTQY,TRBJ2-3,TRBV7-9,.
ASSQGRKGRYRYYYEQY,TRBJ2-7,TRBV14,.
ASSQGGSNEQF,TRBJ2-1,TRBV4-1,.
ATSDSGPYNEQF,TRBJ2-1,TRBV24-1,.
ASSPGPPLNEQF,TRBJ2-1,TRBV10-2,.
AVREETGDFDEQY,TRBJ2-7,TRBV7-6,.
ASGQTGQGGNTIY,TRBJ1-3,TRBV25-1,.
ASSLGRDTQY,TRBJ2-3,TRBV5-4,.
ASSLVTEETQY,TRBJ2-5,TRBV5-4,.
ASSLFGGAEAF,TRBJ1-1,TRBV28,.
ASSLRGLETDTQY,TRBJ2-3,TRBV5-1,.
ASSFLPGQMGNTIY,TRBJ1-3,TRBV5-4,.